What follows describes a single T cell receptor beta chain. Noted treatment: over 15 received Ad26.COV2.S at low or high dose, single or two shots; 5 received placebo; per-sample allocation not given. Day 63 following the first vaccine or placebo injection was when the samples were taken. This table comes from immunoSEQ multiplex PCR, and its TCRdb copy is limited to in-frame clones, with some not included. The sample yields around 240,000 clones, roughly 90% seen once. This record comes from a study of Ad26.COV2.S vaccination and SARS-CoV-2 variants. Study context: Vaccine-arm donor from the placebo-controlled COV1001 Ad26.COV2.S trial.

In germline, CDR1 is LNHDA, CDR2 SQIVND (reference sequence). This CDR3 has 14 residues. V gave up 8 bases and J gave up 7 bases; unmatched junction bases: 8. This sequence joins TRBV19 and TRBJ1-6, with 7 bases fitting TRBD1. The sequences come from peripheral blood, collected in a trial of Ad26.COV2.S vaccine versus placebo. The sequence derives from a person aged 18-65 years who received the Ad26.COV2.S COVID-19 vaccine or a placebo. The CDR3 sequence: CASGGGQKNSPLHF. As DNA, the CDR3 is TGTGCCAGTGGGGGGGGACAGAAGAATTCACCCCTCCACTTT.